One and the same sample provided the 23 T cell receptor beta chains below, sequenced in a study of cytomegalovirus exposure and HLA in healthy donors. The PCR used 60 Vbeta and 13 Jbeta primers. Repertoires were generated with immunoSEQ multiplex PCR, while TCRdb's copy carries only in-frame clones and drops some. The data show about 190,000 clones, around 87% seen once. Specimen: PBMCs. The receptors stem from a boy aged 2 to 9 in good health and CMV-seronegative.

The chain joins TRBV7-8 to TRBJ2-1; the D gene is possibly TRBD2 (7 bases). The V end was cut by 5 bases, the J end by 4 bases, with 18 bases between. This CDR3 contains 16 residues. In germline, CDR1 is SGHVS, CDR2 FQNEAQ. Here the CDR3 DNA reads TGTGCCAGCAGCAAGGGGGGGACTAACCTTTACAATGAGCAGTTCTTC. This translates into CASSKGGTNLYNEQFF.

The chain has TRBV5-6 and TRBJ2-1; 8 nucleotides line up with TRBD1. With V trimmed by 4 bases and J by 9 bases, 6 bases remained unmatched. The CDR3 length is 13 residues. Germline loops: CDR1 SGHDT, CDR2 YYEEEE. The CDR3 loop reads CASSLQGAGEQFF. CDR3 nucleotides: TGTGCCAGCAGCCTGCAGGGGGCGGGTGAGCAGTTCTTC. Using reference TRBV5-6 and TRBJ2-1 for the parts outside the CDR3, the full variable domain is DAGVTQSPTHLIKTRGQQVTLRCSPKSGHDTVSWYQQALGQGPQFIFQYYEEEERQRGNFPDRFSGHQFPNYSSELNVNALLLGDSALYLCASSLQGAGEQFFGPGTRLTVL.

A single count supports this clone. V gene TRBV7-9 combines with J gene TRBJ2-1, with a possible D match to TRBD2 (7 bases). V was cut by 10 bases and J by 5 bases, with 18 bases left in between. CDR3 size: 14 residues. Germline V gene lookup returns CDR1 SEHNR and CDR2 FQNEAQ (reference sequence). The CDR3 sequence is CATAVGGANNEQFF. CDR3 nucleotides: TGTGCCACCGCGGTGGGGGGGGCGAACAATGAGCAGTTCTTC.

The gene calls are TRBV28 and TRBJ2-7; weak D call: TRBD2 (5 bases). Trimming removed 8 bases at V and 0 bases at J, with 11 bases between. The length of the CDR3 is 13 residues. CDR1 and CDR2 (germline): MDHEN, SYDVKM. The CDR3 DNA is TGTGCCAGCCGGAGCGGCCGCTCCTACGAGCAGTACTTC. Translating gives CASRSGRSYEQYF.

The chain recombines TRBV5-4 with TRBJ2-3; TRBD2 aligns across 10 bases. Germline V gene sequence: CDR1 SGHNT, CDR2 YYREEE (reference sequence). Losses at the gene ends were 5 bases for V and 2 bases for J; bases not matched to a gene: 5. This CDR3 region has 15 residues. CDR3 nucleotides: TGTGCCAGCAGGGCCGGGACTAGCGTCACAGATACGCAGTATTTT. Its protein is CASRAGTSVTDTQYF.

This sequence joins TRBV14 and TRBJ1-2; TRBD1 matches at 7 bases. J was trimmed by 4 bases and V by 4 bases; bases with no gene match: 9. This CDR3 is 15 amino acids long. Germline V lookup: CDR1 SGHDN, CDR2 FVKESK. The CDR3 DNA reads TGTGCCAGCAGCCCTAGCTTAGGACAGGCCTATGGCTACACCTTC. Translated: CASSPSLGQAYGYTF.

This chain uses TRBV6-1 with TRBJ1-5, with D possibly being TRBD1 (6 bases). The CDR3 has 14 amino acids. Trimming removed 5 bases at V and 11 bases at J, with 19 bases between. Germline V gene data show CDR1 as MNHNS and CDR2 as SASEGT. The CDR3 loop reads CASSRLQGNVAQHF. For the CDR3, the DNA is TGTGCCAGCAGTCGCCTCCAGGGGAATGTAGCCCAGCATTTT.

Written as DNA, the CDR3 is TGTGCCAGCAGCTTGGCCCCTGACACGGACGAGCAGTACTTC. Protein sequence: CASSLAPDTDEQYF. The chain has TRBV5-4 and TRBJ2-7; no firm D call. The germline V gene has CDR1 SGHNT and CDR2 YYREEE (reference sequence). Trimming cost V 0 bases and J 5 bases, with 12 bases left between them. The CDR3 consists of 14 residues.

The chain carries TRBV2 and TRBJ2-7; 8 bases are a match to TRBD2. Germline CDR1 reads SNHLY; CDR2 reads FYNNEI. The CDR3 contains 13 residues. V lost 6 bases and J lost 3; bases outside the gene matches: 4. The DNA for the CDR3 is TGTGCCAGCAGGGGCGGGGGGATCTACGAGCAGTACTTC. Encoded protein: CASRGGGIYEQYF.

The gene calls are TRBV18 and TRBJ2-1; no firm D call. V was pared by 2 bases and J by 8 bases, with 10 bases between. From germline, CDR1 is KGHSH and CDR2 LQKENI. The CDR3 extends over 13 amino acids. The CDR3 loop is CASSPSKNHEQFF. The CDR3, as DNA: TGTGCCAGCTCACCATCTAAGAATCATGAGCAGTTCTTC.

In DNA, the CDR3 is TGTGCCACCAGCACCGGACAGGTAAACAATCAGCCCCAGCATTTT. Translation gives CATSTGQVNNQPQHF. The chain uses TRBV15 and TRBJ1-5; 7 positions match TRBD1. V gave up 4 bases and J gave up 3 bases; unmatched junction bases: 6. CDR1 is LNHNV, CDR2 YYDKDF, per germline (reference sequence). CDR3 length: 15 amino acids.

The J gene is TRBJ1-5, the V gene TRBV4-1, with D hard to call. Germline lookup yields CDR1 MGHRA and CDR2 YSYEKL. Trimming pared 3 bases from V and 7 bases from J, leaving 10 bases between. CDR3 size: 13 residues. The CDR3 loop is CASSHEQSQPQHF. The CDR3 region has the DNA TGCGCCAGCAGCCACGAACAGTCCCAGCCCCAGCATTTT.

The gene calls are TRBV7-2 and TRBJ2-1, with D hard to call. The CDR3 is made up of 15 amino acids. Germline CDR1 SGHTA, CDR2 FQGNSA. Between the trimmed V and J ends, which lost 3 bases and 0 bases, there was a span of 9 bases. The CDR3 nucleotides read TGTGCCAGCAGCTTGCGACTGCACTCCTACAATGAGCAGTTCTTC. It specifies CASSLRLHSYNEQFF.

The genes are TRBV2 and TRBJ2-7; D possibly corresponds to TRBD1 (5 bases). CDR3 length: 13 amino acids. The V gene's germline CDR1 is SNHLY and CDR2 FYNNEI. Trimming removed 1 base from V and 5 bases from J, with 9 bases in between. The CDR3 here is CASSEGRADEQYF. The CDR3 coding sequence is TGTGCCAGCAGTGAAGGCAGGGCGGACGAGCAGTACTTC.

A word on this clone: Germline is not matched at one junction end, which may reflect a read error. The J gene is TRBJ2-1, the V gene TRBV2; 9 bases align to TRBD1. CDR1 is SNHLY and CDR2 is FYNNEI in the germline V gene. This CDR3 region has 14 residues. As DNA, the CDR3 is TGTGCCAGCATTGGTGGACAGGGGAACCAGGCCTGGGTCTTC. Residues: CASIGGQGNQAWVF.

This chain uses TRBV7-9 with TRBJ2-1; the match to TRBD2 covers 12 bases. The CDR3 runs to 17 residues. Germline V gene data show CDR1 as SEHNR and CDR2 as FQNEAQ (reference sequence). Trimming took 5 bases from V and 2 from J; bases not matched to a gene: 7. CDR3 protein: CASSLLAGGLTYNEQFF. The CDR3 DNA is TGTGCCAGCAGCCTCCTAGCGGGGGGGCTTACCTACAATGAGCAGTTCTTC.

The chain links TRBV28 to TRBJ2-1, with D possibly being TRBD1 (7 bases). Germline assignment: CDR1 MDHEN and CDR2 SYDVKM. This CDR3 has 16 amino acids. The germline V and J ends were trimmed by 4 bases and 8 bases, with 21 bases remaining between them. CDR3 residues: CASSSPGGSKVDEQFF. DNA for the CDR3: TGTGCCAGCAGTTCCCCAGGGGGGTCGAAGGTCGATGAGCAGTTCTTC.

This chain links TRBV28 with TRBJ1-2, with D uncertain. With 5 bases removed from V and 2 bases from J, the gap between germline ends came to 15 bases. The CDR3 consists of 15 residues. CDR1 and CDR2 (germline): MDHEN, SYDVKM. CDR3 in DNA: TGTGCCAGCAGTCTCTCGGGGAGGGAGAACTATGGCTACACCTTC. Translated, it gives CASSLSGRENYGYTF.

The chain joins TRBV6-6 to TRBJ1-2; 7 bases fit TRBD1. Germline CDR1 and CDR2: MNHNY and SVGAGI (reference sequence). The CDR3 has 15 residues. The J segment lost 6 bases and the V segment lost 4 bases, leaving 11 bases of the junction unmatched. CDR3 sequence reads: CASSSNRGGAHGYTF. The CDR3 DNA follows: TGTGCCAGCAGTTCCAACAGGGGCGGTGCCCATGGCTACACCTTC.

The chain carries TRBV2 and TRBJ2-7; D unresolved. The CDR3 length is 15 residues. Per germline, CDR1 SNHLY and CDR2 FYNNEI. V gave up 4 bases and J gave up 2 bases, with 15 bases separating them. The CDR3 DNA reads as TGTGCCAGCAGTGCCAATTTCGGCAGGACCTACGAGCAGTACTTC. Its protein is CASSANFGRTYEQYF.

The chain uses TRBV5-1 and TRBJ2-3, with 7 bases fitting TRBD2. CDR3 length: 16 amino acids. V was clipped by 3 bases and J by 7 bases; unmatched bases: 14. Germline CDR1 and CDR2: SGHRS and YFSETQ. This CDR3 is CASSYLEAGPAYTQYF. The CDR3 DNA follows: TGCGCCAGCAGCTACCTAGAAGCGGGACCTGCGTATACGCAGTATTTT.

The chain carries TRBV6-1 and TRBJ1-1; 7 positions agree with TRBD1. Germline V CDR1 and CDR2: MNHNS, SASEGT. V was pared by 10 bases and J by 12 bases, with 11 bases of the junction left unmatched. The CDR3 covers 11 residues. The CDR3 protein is CATGQMGLTFF. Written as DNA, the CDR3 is TGTGCCACGGGACAGATGGGTCTGACTTTCTTT.

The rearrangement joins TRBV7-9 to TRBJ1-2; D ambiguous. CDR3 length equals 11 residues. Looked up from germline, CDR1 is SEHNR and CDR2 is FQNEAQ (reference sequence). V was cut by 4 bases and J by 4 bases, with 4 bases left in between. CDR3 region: CASSSIYGYTF. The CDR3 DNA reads TGTGCCAGCAGCTCTATCTATGGCTACACCTTC.